The T cell receptor (beta chain) described here comes from a study of CD8 T cells in Susac syndrome. This CDR3 region has 13 residues. Trimming took 2 bases from V and 11 from J, leaving 16 bases between them. The germline gives CDR1 KGHSH, CDR2 LQKENI. Sequencing targeted TCR beta in blood CD8+ and CD4+ T cells. Random hexamers were used to reverse transcribe the RNA input (about 0.5 to 1 ug). With immunoSEQ multiplex PCR, TCR beta CDR3 was amplified across 54 Vbeta and 13 Jbeta. MiXCR, applied by TCRdb to the immunoSEQ multiplex PCR reads, yields one record per CDR3 protein. Of over 200,000 distinct CDR3 sequences in the sample, around 95% were seen once. This clonotype was observed once.

The origin of this receptor is a human donor with multiple sclerosis. Sequencing was done on a sample of CD4+ T cells from PBMCs. The V and J genes are TRBV18 and TRBJ2-7, with D possibly matching TRBD2 (6 bases). The CDR3 nucleotides read TGTGCCAGCTCACCAATAGAAGGGACGGGAGAGTACGTC. It is translated as CASSPIEGTGEYV.